Below are 14 T cell receptor beta chains sequenced from a single sample in a study of blood T cell repertoires in COVID-19. The table came from immunoSEQ multiplex PCR; TCRdb's copy has only in-frame clones and leaves some out. The sample yields more than 150,000 clones, roughly 80% seen once. The sample consisted of peripheral blood. The origin of the receptors is a woman aged 80 or over with acute or convalescent COVID-19.

This chain links TRBV15 with TRBJ2-5, with 8 bases fitting TRBD1. Unmatched junction bases numbered 7, after V lost 3 bases and J lost 1 base. CDR1 is LNHNV, CDR2 YYDKDF, per germline (reference sequence). The CDR3 is made up of 16 amino acids. The chain's CDR3 is CATSRRTGSGQETQYF. Here the CDR3 DNA reads TGTGCCACCAGCAGGAGGACAGGGAGCGGCCAAGAGACCCAGTACTTC.

The rearrangement joins TRBV19 to TRBJ1-2; D possibly corresponds to TRBD1 (6 bases). Trimming cost V 9 bases and J 4 bases, with 39 bases left between them. CDR1 is LNHDA, CDR2 SQIVND, per germline (reference sequence). The CDR3 consists of 21 residues. The chain's CDR3 is CASSSGGQRPGGLGFRYGYTF. CDR3 coding DNA: TGTGCCAGCTCGTCGGGTGGACAGCGGCCAGGTGGTTTGGGGTTTCGCTATGGCTACACCTTC.

The rearrangement joins TRBV19 to TRBJ1-6; D may be TRBD1 (5 bases). The CDR3 contains 13 residues. Germline values: CDR1 LNHDA, CDR2 SQIVND (reference sequence). Trimming left V 6 bases short and J 10 bases short, with 13 bases between. CDR3 DNA: TGTGCCAGTAGGGAGCGGGGGGACTCACCCCTCCACTTT. Residues: CASRERGDSPLHF.

This rearrangement joins TRBV7-8 to TRBJ2-1; 10 nucleotides match TRBD2. This CDR3 region has 18 residues. The ends lost 5 bases at V and 2 bases at J; junction bases unmatched: 12. CDR1 and CDR2 (germline): SGHVS, FQNEAQ. CDR3 amino acids: CASSPRGLASRTYNEQFF. CDR3 coding DNA: TGTGCCAGCAGCCCCCGGGGACTAGCGTCCCGAACCTACAATGAGCAGTTCTTC.

The rearrangement links TRBV28 to TRBJ2-7; D remains unclear. V lost 2 bases and J lost 3, with 17 bases in between. This CDR3 has 16 amino acids. The germline V gene encodes CDR1 MDHEN and CDR2 SYDVKM. The CDR3 region is CASSLGPQRLVYEQYF. In DNA, the CDR3 is TGTGCCAGCAGTTTAGGCCCCCAGAGGCTAGTCTACGAGCAGTACTTC.

V is TRBV13 and J is TRBJ2-1; D gene uncertain. V was clipped by 4 bases and J by 0 bases, with 4 bases between them. This CDR3 region has 13 residues. The germline gives CDR1 PRHDT, CDR2 FYEKMQ (reference sequence). The CDR3 region is CASSSSSYNEQFF. The CDR3 DNA reads TGTGCCAGCAGCTCCTCCTCCTACAATGAGCAGTTCTTC.

The J gene is TRBJ2-7, the V gene TRBV9; 8 bases match TRBD1. V trimming: 0 bases; J trimming: 7 bases; junction bases outside the gene matches: 6. Germline CDR1 reads SGDLS; CDR2 reads YYNGEE. This CDR3 contains 14 residues. The CDR3 sequence is CASSVATGGGEQYF. CDR3 nucleotides: TGTGCCAGCAGCGTAGCTACAGGGGGTGGTGAGCAGTACTTC.

The V gene is TRBV5-1, the J gene TRBJ1-1; 8 positions agree with TRBD1. V shed 3 bases, J shed 4 bases, and the junction held 8 bases outside the gene matches. The CDR3 runs 15 residues. Germline V gives CDR1 SGHRS, CDR2 YFSETQ. DNA for the CDR3: TGCGCCAGCAGCTCACAGGGGGAGGTGGGCACTGAAGCTTTCTTT. Residues: CASSSQGEVGTEAFF.

V gene TRBV5-1 combines with J gene TRBJ1-2; possible D gene TRBD1, 5 bases. Trimming shortened V by 4 bases and J by 3 bases, and 16 bases separated the two germline ends. Looked up from germline, CDR1 is SGHRS and CDR2 is YFSETQ. The CDR3 runs 15 residues. The CDR3 region is CASSPVQGWDYGYTF. CDR3 sequence (DNA): TGCGCCAGCAGCCCGGTCCAGGGATGGGACTATGGCTACACCTTC.

This clone was recorded a few times. V gene TRBV29-1 combines with J gene TRBJ2-7; weak D call: TRBD1 (6 bases). V dropped 1 base and J dropped 4 bases, with 11 bases sitting between them. Germline V gene sequence: CDR1 SQVTM, CDR2 ANQGSEA. This CDR3 contains 13 residues. The CDR3: CSVEGGQLYEQYF. CDR3 nucleotides: TGCAGCGTTGAAGGCGGACAGCTTTACGAGCAGTACTTC.

J is TRBJ2-3 and V is TRBV10-2; D is unresolved. From germline, CDR1 is WSHSY and CDR2 SAAADI. The V gene lost 7 bases and the J gene lost 4 bases, with 9 bases spanning the gap. This CDR3 region has 12 residues. The CDR3 loop reads CASMSAADTQYF. Here the CDR3 DNA reads TGCGCCAGCATGAGCGCGGCAGATACGCAGTATTTT.

This rearrangement joins TRBV7-2 to TRBJ2-1; possibly TRBD2 for D (6 bases). With 3 bases removed from V and 6 bases from J, the gap between germline ends came to 15 bases. CDR1 SGHTA and CDR2 FQGNSA come from the germline V gene. The CDR3 totals 15 residues. The CDR3, as DNA: TGTGCCAGCAGCTTCGCCGGCGGGGCAGCCAATGAGCAGTTCTTC. Its protein is CASSFAGGAANEQFF.

This chain connects TRBV7-4 to TRBJ2-7, with unresolved D. V shed 10 bases and J shed 1 base, with 14 bases lying between them. This CDR3 comprises 13 residues. CDR1 is SGHVT, CDR2 SQSDAQ, per germline. This CDR3 is CANPPELSYEQYF. The CDR3 DNA is TGTGCCAACCCACCGGAGTTATCCTACGAGCAGTACTTC.

V gene TRBV4-1 combines with J gene TRBJ2-5; a weak D match, TRBD1 (7 bases). This CDR3 has 15 residues. V was pared by 4 bases and J by 5 bases, with 17 bases between. Germline V CDR1 and CDR2: MGHRA, YSYEKL. For the CDR3, the DNA is TGCGCCAGCAGCCGGGCGCAGGGGGGACCCGAGACCCAGTACTTC. This translates into CASSRAQGGPETQYF.